These T cell receptor beta chains were read from a single sample in a study of blood T cell repertoires in COVID-19. Sequencing used immunoSEQ multiplex PCR; TCRdb keeps in-frame clones, though not all of them. The repertoire holds about 230,000 clones, with more than 70% as singletons. The specimen was peripheral blood. Receptors originate from an elderly man with acute or convalescent COVID-19. CDR3s include the opening cysteine and the closing phenylalanine or tryptophan. D genes are given only for firm matches. Clone size is stated in some rows and not others, as once, few, many or a class when expanded.

>13|NA|TRBJ1-1|TRBV3-1/TRBV3-2|NA
TGTGCCAGCAGCCAAATAGGGGGCACTGAAGCTTTCTTT
CASSQIGGTEAFF
>16|TRBD2|TRBJ2-6|TRBV3-1/TRBV3-2|once
TGTGCCAGCTGTGGAGCGGGAGCTACCGGGGCCAACGTCCTGACTTTC
CASCGAGATGANVLTF
>13|NA|TRBJ2-3|TRBV3-1/TRBV3-2|NA
TGTGCCAGCAGCCAAGAGAGAGGAGATACGCAGTATTTT
CASSQERGDTQYF
>14|NA|TRBJ2-7|TRBV5-1|NA
TGCGCCAGCAGCTGGAACCGGGACAACTACGAGCAGTACTTC
CASSWNRDNYEQYF
>14|NA|TRBJ2-3|TRBV7-2|NA
TGTGCCAGCAGCTTCGACCCAGCGACAGATACGCAGTATTTT
CASSFDPATDTQYF
>15|NA|TRBJ1-5|TRBV24-1|NA
TGTGCCACCAGTCCCCAGGGGAATAGCAATCAGCCCCAGCATTTT
CATSPQGNSNQPQHF
>14|NA|TRBJ2-5|TRBV29-1|NA
TGCAGCGTTGAAAGAACAGGGTCTCTAGAGACCCAGTACTTC
CSVERTGSLETQYF
>17|TRBD1|TRBJ1-1|TRBV27|NA
TGTGCCAGCAGTTTAAGGCCCGGACAGGGGGCGAGTACTGAAGCTTTCTTT
CASSLRPGQGASTEAFF
>15|TRBD1|TRBJ1-3|TRBV3-1/TRBV3-2|NA
TGTGCCAGCAGCCTCGGGACAGTCTCTGGAAACACCATATATTTT
CASSLGTVSGNTIYF
>15|TRBD1|TRBJ2-7|TRBV6-5|once
TGTGCCAGCAGTAAGGACAGGGAAGTCCCCTACGAGCAGTACTTC
CASSKDREVPYEQYF
>18|TRBD1|TRBJ1-1|TRBV27|NA
TGTGCCAGCAGTTCCCTCCCCGGACAGGGGGCCTCTAACACTGAAGCTTTCTTT
CASSSLPGQGASNTEAFF
>15|TRBD1|TRBJ2-7|TRBV27|few
TGTGCCAGCAGTTCACTCGGGACAGGGGGTTCCGAGCAGTACTTC
CASSSLGTGGSEQYF
>15|NA|TRBJ1-1|TRBV25-1|NA
TGTGCCAGCAGTGACACGTCAGCCGGAGAGGCTGAAGCTTTCTTT
CASSDTSAGEAEAFF
>16|NA|TRBJ2-5|TRBV4-2|NA
TGTGCCAGCAGCCAGACGAGCGGAGGATTATCGGAGACCCAGTACTTC
CASSQTSGGLSETQYF
>13|NA|TRBJ1-5|TRBV6-5|once
TGTGCCAGCAGCGGTAATAGCAATCAGCCCCAGCATTTT
CASSGNSNQPQHF
>13|NA|TRBJ1-1|TRBV19|NA
TGTGCCAGTAGTATAGTCGGGGGCACTGAAGCTTTCTTT
CASSIVGGTEAFF
>14|TRBD1|TRBJ2-1|TRBV2|once
TGTGCCAGCAGGGGACAGATAAGTTTCAATGAGCAGTTCTTC
CASRGQISFNEQFF
>14|TRBD2|TRBJ2-1|TRBV7-3|NA
TGTGCCAGCAGCTTAACGGGAGGGTACAATGAGCAGTTCTTC
CASSLTGGYNEQFF
>14|TRBD1|TRBJ1-2|TRBV28|few
TGTGCCAGCAGTTTGCCCCGTGGACAGGGAGAATACACCTTC
CASSLPRGQGEYTF
>17|NA|TRBJ1-5|TRBV7-2|NA
TGTGCCAGCAGCTTAAACAACAGGCCCGCTAGCAATCAGCCCCAGCATTTT
CASSLNNRPASNQPQHF
>14|NA|TRBJ1-1|TRBV3-1/TRBV3-2|NA
TGTGCCAGCAGCCAATCGACAGTCCACAATGAAGCTTTCTTT
CASSQSTVHNEAFF
>15|TRBD2|TRBJ2-1|TRBV10-3|NA
TGTGCCATCAGTGAACTAGCGGGGGACTACAATGAGCAGTTCTTC
CAISELAGDYNEQFF
>16|TRBD2|TRBJ2-3|TRBV5-1|NA
TGCGCCAGCAGCTTCGAACAAGCGGGAGGCCTGGATACGCAGTATTTT
CASSFEQAGGLDTQYF
>15|TRBD2|TRBJ2-1|TRBV6-4|few
TGTGCCAGCGCGGTAGCGGGGGCCTTTGGGTATGAGCAGTTCTTC
CASAVAGAFGYEQFF
>11|TRBD1|TRBJ2-7|TRBV29-1|few
TGCAGCGTGGGGGACAGCTACGAGCAGTACTTC
CSVGDSYEQYF